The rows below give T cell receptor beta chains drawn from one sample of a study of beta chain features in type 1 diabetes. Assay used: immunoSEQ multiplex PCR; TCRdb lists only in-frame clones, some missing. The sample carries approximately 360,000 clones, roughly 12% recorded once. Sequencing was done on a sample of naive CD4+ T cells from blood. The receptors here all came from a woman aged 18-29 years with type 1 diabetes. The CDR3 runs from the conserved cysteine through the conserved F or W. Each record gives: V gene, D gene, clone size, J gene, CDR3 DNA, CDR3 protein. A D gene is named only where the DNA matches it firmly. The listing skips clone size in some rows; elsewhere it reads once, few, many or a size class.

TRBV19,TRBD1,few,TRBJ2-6,TGTGCCAGTCAAACTAAGACAGGGCCTCGCTCTGGGGCCAACGTCCTGACTTTC,CASQTKTGPRSGANVLTF
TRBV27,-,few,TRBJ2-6,TGTGCCAGCAGCGGCGGAATAGGATCTGGGGCCAACGTCCTGACTTTC,CASSGGIGSGANVLTF
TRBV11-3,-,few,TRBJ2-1,TGTGCCAGCAGCCGGGGCTACAATGAGCAGTTCTTC,CASSRGYNEQFF
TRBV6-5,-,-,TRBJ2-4,TGTGCCAGCACCACAGGCATCGGCAAAAACATTCAGTACTTC,CASTTGIGKNIQYF
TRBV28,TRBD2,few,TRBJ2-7,TGTGCCACCGTGCCCTCCCTCGGCGGGAGTGGATACGAGCAGTACTTC,CATVPSLGGSGYEQYF
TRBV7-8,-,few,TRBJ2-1,TGTGCCAGCAGCTTACCGAGTCAAGAGCAGTTCTTC,CASSLPSQEQFF
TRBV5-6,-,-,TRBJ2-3,TGTGCCAGCAGAATTAAGGGGGCGGGGGGGTATTTT,CASRIKGAGGYF
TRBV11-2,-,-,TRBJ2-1,TGTGCCAGCAGCTTAGGCCCCAGTAGCCCCCATGAGCAGTTCTTC,CASSLGPSSPHEQFF
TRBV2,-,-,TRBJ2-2,TGTGCCAGCGCTGCACGCGGCACCGGGGAGCTGTTTTTT,CASAARGTGELFF
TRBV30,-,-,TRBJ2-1,TGTGCCTGGGGCCTAGCGCTTTGGAATGAGCAGTTCTTC,CAWGLALWNEQFF
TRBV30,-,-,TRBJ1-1,TGTGCCTGGAGTGTTTCGTCCGGCACTGAAGCTTTCTTT,CAWSVSSGTEAFF
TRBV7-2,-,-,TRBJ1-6,TGTGCCAGCAGCTTATGGGGGGGCGTCTCGTCACCCCTCCACTTT,CASSLWGGVSSPLHF
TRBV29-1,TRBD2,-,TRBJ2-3,TGCAGCGTTCTAGTGCGGGGGGGCCTCGATACGCAGTATTTT,CSVLVRGGLDTQYF
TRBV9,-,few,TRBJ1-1,TGTGCCAGCAGCCCCACCATGACTTTGACTGAAGCTTTCTTT,CASSPTMTLTEAFF
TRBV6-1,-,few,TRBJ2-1,TGTGCCAGCAGACTAGTTGAGCAGTTCTTC,CASRLVEQFF
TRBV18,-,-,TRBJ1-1,TGTGCCAGCTCACCACCGGGAGGGCGGAGGTCTGAAGCTTTCTTT,CASSPPGGRRSEAFF
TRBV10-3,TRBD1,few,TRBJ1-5,TGTGCCATCAGTGAATCCACCAGGGGGGTTCAGCCCCAGCATTTT,CAISESTRGVQPQHF
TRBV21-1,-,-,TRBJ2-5,TGTGCCAGCGGGCCTAGCGCAGAGACCCAGTACTTC,CASGPSAETQYF
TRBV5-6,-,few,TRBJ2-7,TGTGCCAGCAGCTTCCGACAGGGAGGCAACGAGCAGTACTTC,CASSFRQGGNEQYF
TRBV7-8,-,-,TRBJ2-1,TGTGCCAGCAGCTCACGACTGCAGCCAGGAGGCAATGAGCAGTTCTTC,CASSSRLQPGGNEQFF
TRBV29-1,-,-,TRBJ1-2,TGCAGCGTGGGGGGGGTCATGAGCTATGGCTACACCTTC,CSVGGVMSYGYTF
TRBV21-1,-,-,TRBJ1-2,TGTGCCAGCAGTAACCCGGACAGGGTCTGTGGCTACACCTTC,CASSNPDRVCGYTF
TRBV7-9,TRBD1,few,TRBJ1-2,TGTGCCAGCACTCGGGACAGGGGAACCTATTCGGGTGGCTACACCTTC,CASTRDRGTYSGGYTF
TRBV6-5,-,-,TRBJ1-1,TGTGCCATCAGTATAGGGACAACGGCTGAAGCTTTCTTT,CAISIGTTAEAFF
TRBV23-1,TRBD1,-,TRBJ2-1,TGCGCCAGCAGTCAATCGACAGGGCCCAACTACAATGAGCAGTTCTTC,CASSQSTGPNYNEQFF
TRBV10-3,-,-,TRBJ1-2,TGTGCCATCAGTGAACAGGATAGGTATGGCTACACCTTC,CAISEQDRYGYTF
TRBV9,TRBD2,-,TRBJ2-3,TGTGCCAGCAGCACCAAGGCCTGGACTAGGGCAGATACGCAGTATTTT,CASSTKAWTRADTQYF
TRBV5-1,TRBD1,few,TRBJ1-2,TGCGCCAGCAGCACCACAGGGGATGGAGGCTACACCTTC,CASSTTGDGGYTF
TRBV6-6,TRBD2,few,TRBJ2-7,TGTGCCAGCAGTTATTGGGCGGGAGGATCGAACGAGCAGTACTTC,CASSYWAGGSNEQYF
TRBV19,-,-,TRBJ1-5,TGTGCCACTCCACAGGGTTACGATCAGCCCCAGCATTTT,CATPQGYDQPQHF
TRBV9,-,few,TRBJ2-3,TGTGCCAGCAGCGTAACTAGCTGGAGTATATCAGATACGCAGTATTTT,CASSVTSWSISDTQYF
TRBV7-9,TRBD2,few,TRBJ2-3,TGTGCCAGCAGCGTCGTAGCGGGGGGATTCACAGATACGCAGTATTTT,CASSVVAGGFTDTQYF
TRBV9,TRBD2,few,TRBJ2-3,TGTGCCAGCAGCGGACCCGGGACTAGCGGCACAGATACGCAGTATTTT,CASSGPGTSGTDTQYF
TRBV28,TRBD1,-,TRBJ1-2,TGTGCCAGCAGCCTGGGACAGGGGCTCTATGGCTACACCTTC,CASSLGQGLYGYTF
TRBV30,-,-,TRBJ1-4,TGTGCCTGCAGTGGGGGCCATAATGAAAAACTGTTTTTT,CACSGGHNEKLFF
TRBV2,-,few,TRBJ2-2,TGTGCCAGCAACCCATCGGGGAGGACCGGGGAGCTGTTTTTT,CASNPSGRTGELFF
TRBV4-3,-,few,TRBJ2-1,TGCGCCAGCAGCCACCTCGAGCTCCCGGGCAATGAGCAGTTCTTC,CASSHLELPGNEQFF
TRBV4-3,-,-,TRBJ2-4,TGCGCCAGCAGCCAAGATAGGACAGTTGGTAAAAACATTCAGTACTTC,CASSQDRTVGKNIQYF
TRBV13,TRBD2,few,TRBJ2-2,TGTGCCAGCAGCCCCCGTAGTAGCGGGAGAGAGACCGGGGAGCTGTTTTTT,CASSPRSSGRETGELFF
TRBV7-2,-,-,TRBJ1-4,TGTGCCAGCAGGCGGGGCTACGGTGAAAAACTGTTTTTT,CASRRGYGEKLFF
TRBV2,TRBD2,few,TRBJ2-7,TGTGCCAGCAGGGGACTAGCTCGGGACGAGCAGTACTTC,CASRGLARDEQYF
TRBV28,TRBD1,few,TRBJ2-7,TGTGCCAGCAGTTCTTACCGGACAGGAGGCTACTACGAGCAGTACTTC,CASSSYRTGGYYEQYF
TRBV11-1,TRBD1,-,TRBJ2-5,TGTGCCAGCAGCTTAGGGACAGGGCTTGAGACCCAGTACTTC,CASSLGTGLETQYF
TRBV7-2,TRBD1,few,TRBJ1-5,TGTGCCAGCAGCTTAGGGCAGGGGGCAAATCAGCCCCAGCATTTT,CASSLGQGANQPQHF
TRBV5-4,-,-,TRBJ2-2,TGTGCCAGCAGCTTGCGGGGGAACGCGCTGTTTTTT,CASSLRGNALFF
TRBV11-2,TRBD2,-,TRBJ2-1,TGTGCCAGCAGCTCGGCGACTAGCGGGAGGGGTGAGCAGTTCTTC,CASSSATSGRGEQFF
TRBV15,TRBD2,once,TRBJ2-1,TGTGCCACCAGCAGAGGGTCCAGCGGGAGGCCCCCCCGCAATGAGCAGTTCTTC,CATSRGSSGRPPRNEQFF
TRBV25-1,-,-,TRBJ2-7,TGTGCCAGCAGTGGGGCCTCCCTGGCCGAGCAGTACTTC,CASSGASLAEQYF
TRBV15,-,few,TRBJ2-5,TGTGCCACCAGCACCCTACAGGTACCTGAGACCCAGTACTTC,CATSTLQVPETQYF
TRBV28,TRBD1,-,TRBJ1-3,TGTGCCAGCAGACGAGGGACAGCTGGAAACACCATATATTTT,CASRRGTAGNTIYF
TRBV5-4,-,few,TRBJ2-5,TGTGCCAGCAGCTTGGGGGCGCGCCAAGAGACCCAGTACTTC,CASSLGARQETQYF
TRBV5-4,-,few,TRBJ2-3,TGTGCCAGCAGCTTGCCCGGTCTCACAGGGCGCACAGATACGCAGTATTTT,CASSLPGLTGRTDTQYF
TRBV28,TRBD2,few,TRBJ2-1,TGTGCCAGCAGTCCTAGCGGGACTCGCCTGTATGAGCAGTTCTTC,CASSPSGTRLYEQFF